These T cell receptor beta chains were read from a single sample in a study of blood T cell repertoires in COVID-19. The table came from immunoSEQ multiplex PCR; TCRdb's copy has only in-frame clones and leaves some out. The table lists some 350,000 clones, around 87% of them singletons, with 6.5% in the top ten. The sample was peripheral blood. The receptors come from a young man with active or convalescent COVID-19. CDR3s leave out the opening cysteine and the closing phenylalanine or tryptophan.

CDR3	V	J
ASSSQINSPLH	TRBV7-9	TRBJ1-6
ASSPGDRSTTNEKLF	TRBV5-1	TRBJ1-4
ASREPSSGQPQH	TRBV2	TRBJ1-5
ASSGQGNSPLH	TRBV3-1/TRBV3-2	TRBJ1-6
ASSLAGYNEKLF	TRBV5-1	TRBJ1-4
ASSYKSADTQH	TRBV27	TRBJ1-5
ASSVPGTEAF	TRBV7-9	TRBJ1-1
ASSSSTNTEAF	TRBV5-1	TRBJ1-1
ASSSTGDGYT	TRBV28	TRBJ1-2
ASRKDRDSPLH	TRBV6-5	TRBJ1-6
AIRGQYEQY	TRBV10-3	TRBJ2-7
ASSPLAGGVETQY	TRBV28	TRBJ2-5
ASSQGGGISSYEQY	TRBV3-1/TRBV3-2	TRBJ2-7
SVVPGTGGSGANVLT	TRBV29-1	TRBJ2-6
ASSAGYTEAF	TRBV27	TRBJ1-1